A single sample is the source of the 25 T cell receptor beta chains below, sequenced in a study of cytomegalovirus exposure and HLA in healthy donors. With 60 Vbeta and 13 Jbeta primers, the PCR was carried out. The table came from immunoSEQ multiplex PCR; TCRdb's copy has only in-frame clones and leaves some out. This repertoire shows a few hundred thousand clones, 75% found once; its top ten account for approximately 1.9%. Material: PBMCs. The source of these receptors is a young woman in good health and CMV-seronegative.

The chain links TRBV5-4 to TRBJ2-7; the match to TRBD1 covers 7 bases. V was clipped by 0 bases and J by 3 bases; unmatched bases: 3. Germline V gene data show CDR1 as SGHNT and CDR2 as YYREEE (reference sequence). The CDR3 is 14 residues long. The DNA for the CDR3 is TGTGCCAGCAGCTTGGCAGGGGACAGCTACGAGCAGTACTTC. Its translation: CASSLAGDSYEQYF.

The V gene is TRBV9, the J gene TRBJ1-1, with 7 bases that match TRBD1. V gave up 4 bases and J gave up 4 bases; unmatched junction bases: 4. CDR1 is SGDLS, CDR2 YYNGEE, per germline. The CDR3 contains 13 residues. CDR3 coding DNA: TGTGCCAGCAGCATCGGGACAGCCACTGAAGCTTTCTTT. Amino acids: CASSIGTATEAFF. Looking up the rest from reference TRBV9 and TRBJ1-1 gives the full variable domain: DSGVTQTPKHLITATGQRVTLRCSPRSGDLSVYWYQQSLDQGLQFLIQYYNGEERAKGNILERFSAQQFPDLHSELNLSSLELGDSALYFCASSIGTATEAFFGQGTRLTVV.

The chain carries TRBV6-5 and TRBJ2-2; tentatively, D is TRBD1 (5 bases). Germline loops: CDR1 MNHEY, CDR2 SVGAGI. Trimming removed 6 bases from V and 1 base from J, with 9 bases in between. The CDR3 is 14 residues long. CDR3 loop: CASRIDRNTGELFF. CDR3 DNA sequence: TGTGCCAGCAGAATAGACAGGAACACCGGGGAGCTGTTTTTT.

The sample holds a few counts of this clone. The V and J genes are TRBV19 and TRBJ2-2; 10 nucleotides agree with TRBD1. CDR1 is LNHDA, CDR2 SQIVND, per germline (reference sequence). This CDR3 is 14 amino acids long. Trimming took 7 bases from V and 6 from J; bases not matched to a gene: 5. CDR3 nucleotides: TGTGCCAGTACCGGGACAGGGGATGCCGGGGAGCTGTTTTTT. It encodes CASTGTGDAGELFF.

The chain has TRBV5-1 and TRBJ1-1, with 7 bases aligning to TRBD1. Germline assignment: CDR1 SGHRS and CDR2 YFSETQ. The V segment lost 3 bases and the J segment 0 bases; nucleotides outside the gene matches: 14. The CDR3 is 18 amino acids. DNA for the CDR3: TGCGCCAGCAGCTCACCAACCCGACAGGGTAGGATGAACACTGAAGCTTTCTTT. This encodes CASSSPTRQGRMNTEAFF.

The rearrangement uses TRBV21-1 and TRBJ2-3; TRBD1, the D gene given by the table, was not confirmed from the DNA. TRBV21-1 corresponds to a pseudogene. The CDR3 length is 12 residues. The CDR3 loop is CASSTKTDTQYF. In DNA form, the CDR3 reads TGTGCCAGCAGCACAAAAACAGATACGCAGTATTTT.

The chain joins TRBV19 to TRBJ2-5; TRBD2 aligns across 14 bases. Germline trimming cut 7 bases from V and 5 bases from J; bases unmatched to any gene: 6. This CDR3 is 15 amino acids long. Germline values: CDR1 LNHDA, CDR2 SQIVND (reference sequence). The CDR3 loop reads CASKGTSGSGETQYF. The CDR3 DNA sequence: TGTGCCAGTAAAGGGACTAGCGGGAGCGGGGAGACCCAGTACTTC.

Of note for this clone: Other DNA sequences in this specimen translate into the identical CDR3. As DNA, the CDR3 is TGTGCCAGCAGCTTGGGAGGGAGCTCCTACAATGAGCAGTTCTTC. It specifies CASSLGGSSYNEQFF. The chain carries TRBV5-4 and TRBJ2-1, with D possibly matching TRBD2 (5 bases). Looked up from germline, CDR1 is SGHNT and CDR2 is YYREEE (reference sequence). Trimming removed 0 bases from V and 0 bases from J, with 7 bases in between. The CDR3 runs 15 residues.

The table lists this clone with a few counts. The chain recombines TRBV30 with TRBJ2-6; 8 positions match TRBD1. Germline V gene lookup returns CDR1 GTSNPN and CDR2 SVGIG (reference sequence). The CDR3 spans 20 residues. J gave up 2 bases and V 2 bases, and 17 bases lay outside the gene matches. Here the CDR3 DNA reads TGTGCCTGGAGTCCAACCCACTCCGGGACAGGCTACCCTGGGGCCAACGTCCTGACTTTC. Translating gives CAWSPTHSGTGYPGANVLTF.

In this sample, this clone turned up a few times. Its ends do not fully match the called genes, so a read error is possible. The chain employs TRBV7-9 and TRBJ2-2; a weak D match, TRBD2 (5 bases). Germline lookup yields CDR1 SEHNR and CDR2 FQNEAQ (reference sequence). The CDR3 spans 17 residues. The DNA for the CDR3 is TGTGTCAGCAGCGATAAAACGGGAAGTCCCGGGGCCGGGGAGCTGTTTTTT. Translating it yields CVSSDKTGSPGAGELFF.

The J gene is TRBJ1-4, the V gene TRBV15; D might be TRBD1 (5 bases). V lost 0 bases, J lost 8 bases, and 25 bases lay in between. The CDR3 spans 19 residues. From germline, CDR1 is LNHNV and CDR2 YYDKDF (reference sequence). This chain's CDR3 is CATSRDLDDRGAFGEKLFF. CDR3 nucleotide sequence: TGTGCCACCAGCAGAGATTTAGATGATCGTGGGGCTTTTGGAGAAAAACTGTTTTTT.

The CDR3 coding sequence is TGTGCCAGCAGCTCTCCGCCAGCGGATCACAATGAGCAGTTCTTC. Its translation: CASSSPPADHNEQFF. The chain has TRBV7-9 and TRBJ2-1; a possible D gene is TRBD2 (5 bases). The germline V and J ends were trimmed by 4 bases and 5 bases, with 15 bases remaining between them. Germline assignment: CDR1 SEHNR and CDR2 FQNEAQ (reference sequence). The CDR3 covers 15 residues. The full variable domain, its missing parts supplied by reference TRBV7-9 and TRBJ2-1, is DTGVSQNPRHKITKRGQNVTFRCDPISEHNRLYWYRQTLGQGPEFLTYFQNEAQLEKSRLLSDRFSAERPKGSFSTLEIQRTEQGDSAMYLCASSSPPADHNEQFFGPGTRLTVL.

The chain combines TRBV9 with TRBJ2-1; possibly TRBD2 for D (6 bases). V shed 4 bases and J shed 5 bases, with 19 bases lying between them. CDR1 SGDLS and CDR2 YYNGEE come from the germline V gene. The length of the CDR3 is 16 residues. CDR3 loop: CASSPVGSRGNNEQFF. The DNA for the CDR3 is TGTGCCAGCAGCCCTGTAGGCTCCCGGGGGAACAATGAGCAGTTCTTC.

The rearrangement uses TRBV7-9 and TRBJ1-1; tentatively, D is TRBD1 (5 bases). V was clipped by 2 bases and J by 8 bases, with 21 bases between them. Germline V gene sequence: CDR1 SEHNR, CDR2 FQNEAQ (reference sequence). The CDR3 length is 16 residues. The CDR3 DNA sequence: TGTGCCAGCAGCTTACCGGTTGCCCAGGGTTGGCAAGAAGCTTTCTTT. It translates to CASSLPVAQGWQEAFF.

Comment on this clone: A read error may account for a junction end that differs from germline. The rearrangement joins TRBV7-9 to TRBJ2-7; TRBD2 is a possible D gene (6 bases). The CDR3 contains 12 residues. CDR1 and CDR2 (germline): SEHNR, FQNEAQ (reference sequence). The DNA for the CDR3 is TGTTCCAGCAGCCGTGGGACTTACGAGCAGTACTTC. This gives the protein CSSSRGTYEQYF.

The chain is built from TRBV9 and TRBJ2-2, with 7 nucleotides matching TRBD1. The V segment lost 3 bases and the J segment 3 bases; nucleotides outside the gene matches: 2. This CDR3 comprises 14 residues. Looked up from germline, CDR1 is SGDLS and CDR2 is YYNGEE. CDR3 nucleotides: TGTGCCAGCAGCGCCGGGACAGACACCGGGGAGCTGTTTTTT. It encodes CASSAGTDTGELFF.

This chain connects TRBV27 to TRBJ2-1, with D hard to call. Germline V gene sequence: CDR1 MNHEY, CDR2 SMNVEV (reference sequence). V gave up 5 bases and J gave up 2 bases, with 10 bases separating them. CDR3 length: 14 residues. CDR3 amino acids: CASSAQTPYNEQFF. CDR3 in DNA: TGTGCCAGCAGTGCCCAGACACCCTACAATGAGCAGTTCTTC.

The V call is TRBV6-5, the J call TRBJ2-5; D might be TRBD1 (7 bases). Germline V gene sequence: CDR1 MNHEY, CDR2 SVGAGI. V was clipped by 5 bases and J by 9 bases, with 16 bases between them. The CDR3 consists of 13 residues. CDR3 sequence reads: CASSESDRRAQYF. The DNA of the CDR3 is TGTGCCAGCAGTGAATCGGACAGGAGGGCCCAGTACTTC.

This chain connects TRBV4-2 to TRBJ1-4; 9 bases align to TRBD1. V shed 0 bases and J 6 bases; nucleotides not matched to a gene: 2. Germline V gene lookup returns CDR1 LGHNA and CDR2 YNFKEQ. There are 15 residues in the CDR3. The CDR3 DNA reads TGTGCCAGCAGCCAAGAGGACAGGGGTGATGAAAAACTGTTTTTT. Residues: CASSQEDRGDEKLFF.

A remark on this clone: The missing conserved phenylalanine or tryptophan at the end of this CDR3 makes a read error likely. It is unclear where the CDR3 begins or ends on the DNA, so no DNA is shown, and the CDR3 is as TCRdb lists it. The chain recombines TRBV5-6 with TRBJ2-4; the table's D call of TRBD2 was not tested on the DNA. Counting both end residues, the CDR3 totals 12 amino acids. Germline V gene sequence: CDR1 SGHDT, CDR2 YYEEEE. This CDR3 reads CASSFQDSEHWI.

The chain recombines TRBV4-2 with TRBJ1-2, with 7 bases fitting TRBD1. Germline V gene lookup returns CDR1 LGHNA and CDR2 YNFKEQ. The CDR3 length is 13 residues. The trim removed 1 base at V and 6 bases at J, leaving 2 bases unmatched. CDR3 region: CASSQGQGNGYTF. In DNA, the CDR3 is TGTGCCAGCAGCCAAGGACAGGGCAATGGCTACACCTTC.

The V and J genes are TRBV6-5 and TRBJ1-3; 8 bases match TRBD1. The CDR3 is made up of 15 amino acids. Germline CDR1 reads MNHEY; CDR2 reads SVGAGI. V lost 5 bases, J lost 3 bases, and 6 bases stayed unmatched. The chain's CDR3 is CASSPTGGFGNTIYF. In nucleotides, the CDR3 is TGTGCCAGCAGTCCCACAGGGGGTTTTGGAAACACCATATATTTT.

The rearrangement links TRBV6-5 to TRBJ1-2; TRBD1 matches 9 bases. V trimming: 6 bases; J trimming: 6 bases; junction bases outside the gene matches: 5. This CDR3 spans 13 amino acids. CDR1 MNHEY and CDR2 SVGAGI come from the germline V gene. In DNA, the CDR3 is TGTGCCAGCAGACGACAGGGGGAAGATGGCTACACCTTC. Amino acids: CASRRQGEDGYTF.

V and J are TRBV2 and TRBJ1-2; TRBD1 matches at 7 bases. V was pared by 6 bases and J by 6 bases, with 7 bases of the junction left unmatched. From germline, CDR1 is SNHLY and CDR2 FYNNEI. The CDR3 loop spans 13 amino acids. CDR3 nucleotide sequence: TGTGCCAGCAGCCGGGACAGCCCTAATGGCTACACCTTC. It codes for CASSRDSPNGYTF.

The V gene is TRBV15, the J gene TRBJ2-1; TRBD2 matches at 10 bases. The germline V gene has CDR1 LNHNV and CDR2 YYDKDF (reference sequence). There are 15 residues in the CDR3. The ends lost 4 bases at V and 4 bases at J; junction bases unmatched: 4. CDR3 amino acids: CATSTSGGDYNEQFF. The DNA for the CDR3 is TGTGCCACCAGCACCAGCGGGGGGGATTACAATGAGCAGTTCTTC.